The T cell receptor (beta chain) under discussion was sequenced for a study of sequential checkpoint blockade in melanoma. Only a few counts were recorded for this clone. An end of the junction differs from the germline gene, which may be a read error. Treatment specified: randomized to nivolumab then ipilimumab (arm A) or the reverse (arm B). DNA-damaging chemotherapy had not been given to any patient beforehand. Germline V lookup: CDR1 SEHNR, CDR2 FQNEAQ (reference sequence). The CDR3 contains 15 residues. Sequencing was performed with immunoSEQ multiplex PCR; in TCRdb, only in-frame clones are kept and a portion is missing. The profile shows 13,000 or so clones, about 55% of them singletons.

The specimen comprised CD8+ T cells sorted from blood (inferred from file names), sampled from a patient given nivolumab and ipilimumab in sequence. V and J are TRBV7-9 and TRBJ1-1; D is uncertain. This TCR derives from a human donor with melanoma. The CDR3 sequence is CASSLGPPGMLGAFF. CDR3 bases: TGTGCCAGCAGTTTAGGACCCCCGGGTATGTTGGGAGCTTTCTTT.